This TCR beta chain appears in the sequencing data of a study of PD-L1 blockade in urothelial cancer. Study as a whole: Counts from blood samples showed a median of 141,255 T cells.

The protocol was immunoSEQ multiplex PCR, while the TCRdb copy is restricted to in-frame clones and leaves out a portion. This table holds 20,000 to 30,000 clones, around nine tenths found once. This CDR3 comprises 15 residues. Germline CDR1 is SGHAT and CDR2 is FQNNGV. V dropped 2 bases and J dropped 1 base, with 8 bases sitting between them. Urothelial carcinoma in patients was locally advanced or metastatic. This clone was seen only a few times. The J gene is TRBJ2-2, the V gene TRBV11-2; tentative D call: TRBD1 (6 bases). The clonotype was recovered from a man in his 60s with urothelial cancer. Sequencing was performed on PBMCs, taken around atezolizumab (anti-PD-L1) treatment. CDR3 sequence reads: CASSLLTGNTGELFF. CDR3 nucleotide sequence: TGTGCCAGCAGCTTACTGACAGGGAACACCGGGGAGCTGTTTTTT.